The 13 T cell receptor beta chains below come from one sample, sequenced in a study of vaccination and CD4 T cells after COVID-19. Researchers used the Oncomine TCR Beta short-read assay to sequence DNA from cultured CD4+ T cells. TCRdb recomputed calls from the PCR reads with MiXCR, one row per CDR3 protein. This table has about 12,000 distinct CDR3 sequences, 53% appearing once. This sample's treatment: roughly 10-day PBMC culture with coronavirus spike peptide pools or control peptides (ViraFEST assay). Their antigen targets remain unknown. Sample: CD4+ T cells from blood, cultured in vitro. The origin of the receptors is a human donor who had recovered from COVID-19.

The V call is TRBV12-3 or TRBV12-4, the J call TRBJ1-6; the D is unclear. This CDR3 is 13 amino acids long. V was cut by 4 bases and J by 6 bases, with 7 bases left in between. The CDR3, as DNA: TGTGCCAGCAGTTCCCTCCCTAATTCACCCCTCCACTTT. Its protein is CASSSLPNSPLHF.

The chain couples TRBV6-1 to TRBJ2-3, with D possibly called TRBD1 or TRBD2 (5 bases each). The germline V gene encodes CDR1 MNHNS and CDR2 SASEGT. The CDR3 sequence is 15 residues long. Trimming shortened V by 7 bases and J by 0 bases, and 14 bases separated the two germline ends. The CDR3 DNA follows: TGTGCCAGCAAGGGGACCGTCCTAAGCACAGATACGCAGTATTTT. Encoded protein: CASKGTVLSTDTQYF.

This clonotype was seen just once. In nucleotides, the CDR3 is TGCAGTGCTAGAGATCCTAGCGGGAGTGATACTTACGAGCAGTACTTC. Protein sequence: CSARDPSGSDTYEQYF. V and J are TRBV20-1 and TRBJ2-7; TRBD2 matches at 10 bases. The CDR3 totals 16 residues. V lost 0 bases to trimming and J lost 4 bases; unmatched junction nucleotides: 9. In germline, CDR1 is DFQATT, CDR2 SNEGSKA (reference sequence).

The chain uses TRBV20-1 and TRBJ1-4, with TRBD1 as a possible D gene (6 bases). The CDR3 is 14 residues long. V was clipped by 0 bases and J by 8 bases, with 13 bases between them. Per the germline V gene, CDR1 is DFQATT and CDR2 is SNEGSKA (reference sequence). The CDR3 sequence: CSARDQGSKEKLFF. In DNA form, the CDR3 reads TGCAGTGCTAGAGACCAGGGGAGCAAGGAAAAACTGTTTTTT.

The V gene is TRBV24-1, the J gene TRBJ2-2; TRBD2 matches 15 bases. Trimming removed 2 bases from V and 5 bases from J; junction bases left unmatched: 5. CDR3 length: 18 residues. CDR1 KGHDR and CDR2 SFDVKD come from the germline V gene. CDR3 bases: TGTGCCACCAGTGATTCCGGGACTAGCGGGAGGTATACCGGGGAGCTGTTTTTT. Its protein product is CATSDSGTSGRYTGELFF.

The chain links TRBV6-2 or TRBV6-3 to TRBJ2-7; maybe TRBD2 (5 bases). This CDR3 is 13 amino acids long. The ends were cut back, 6 bases at V and 2 bases at J, with 11 bases in the middle. CDR1 MNHEY and CDR2 SVGEGT come from the germline V gene. CDR3 DNA sequence: TGTGCCAGCAGCTTACTAGGGACCTACGAGCAGTACTTC. Its translation: CASSLLGTYEQYF.

This CDR3 is CASSSNRGTDTQYF. The CDR3 nucleotides read TGTGCCAGCAGTTCCAATAGGGGCACAGATACGCAGTATTTT. This chain uses TRBV12-3 or TRBV12-4 with TRBJ2-3, with D unresolved. The CDR3 runs 14 residues. Trimming removed 4 bases from V and 1 base from J, with 9 bases in between.

This clonotype has only a few counts. The V gene is TRBV20-1, the J gene TRBJ2-1; D gene ambiguous. The CDR3 loop spans 11 amino acids. CDR1 and CDR2 from the germline V gene are DFQATT and SNEGSKA (reference sequence). Trimming left V 1 base short and J 7 bases short, with 5 bases between. CDR3 region: CSARANNEQFF. CDR3 DNA sequence: TGCAGTGCTAGAGCGAATAATGAGCAGTTCTTC.

This clonotype was seen a handful of times. The chain couples TRBV7-6 to TRBJ1-5; 8 nucleotides line up with TRBD1. Germline values: CDR1 SGHVS, CDR2 FNYEAQ. The J segment lost 6 bases and the V segment lost 10 bases, leaving 14 bases of the junction unmatched. The CDR3 covers 15 residues. DNA for the CDR3: TGTGCCACCACGCAGGGGGCCCTCCCCATTCAGCCCCAGCATTTT. As protein: CATTQGALPIQPQHF.

The CDR3 DNA reads TGTGCCAGCAACCTAGCGGGGGTATTCACCGGGGAGCTGTTTTTT. Residues: CASNLAGVFTGELFF. This chain connects TRBV6-2 or TRBV6-3 to TRBJ2-2; 10 bases line up with TRBD2. Trimming at V came to 7 bases and at J to 4 bases, leaving 6 bases not matched to a gene. This CDR3 has 15 residues. Looked up from germline, CDR1 is MNHEY and CDR2 is SVGEGT.

V gene TRBV4-1 combines with J gene TRBJ2-5; unclear D gene. V was clipped by 0 bases and J by 5 bases, with 4 bases between them. Germline V gene data show CDR1 as MGHRA and CDR2 as YSYEKL. This CDR3 comprises 12 residues. This CDR3 reads CASSQDFETQYF. The CDR3 region has the DNA TGCGCCAGCAGCCAAGATTTCGAGACCCAGTACTTC.

The V gene is TRBV7-6, the J gene TRBJ2-5; no clear D. The CDR3 loop spans 14 amino acids. Deletions cut 1 base from V and 2 bases from J, with 8 bases between. Germline V gives CDR1 SGHVS, CDR2 FNYEAQ. CDR3: CASSLGTEQETQYF. CDR3 nucleotide sequence: TGTGCCAGCAGCTTAGGCACCGAGCAAGAGACCCAGTACTTC.

This clonotype has only a few counts. J is TRBJ1-5 and V is TRBV6-1; no firm D call. CDR1 is MNHNS and CDR2 is SASEGT in the germline V gene. The CDR3 has 16 residues. The V end lost 1 base, the J end lost 4 bases, and 14 bases lay between the germline ends. This CDR3 is CASSEGQRIYNQPQHF. For the CDR3, the DNA is TGTGCCAGCAGTGAAGGGCAGCGAATTTATAATCAGCCCCAGCATTTT.